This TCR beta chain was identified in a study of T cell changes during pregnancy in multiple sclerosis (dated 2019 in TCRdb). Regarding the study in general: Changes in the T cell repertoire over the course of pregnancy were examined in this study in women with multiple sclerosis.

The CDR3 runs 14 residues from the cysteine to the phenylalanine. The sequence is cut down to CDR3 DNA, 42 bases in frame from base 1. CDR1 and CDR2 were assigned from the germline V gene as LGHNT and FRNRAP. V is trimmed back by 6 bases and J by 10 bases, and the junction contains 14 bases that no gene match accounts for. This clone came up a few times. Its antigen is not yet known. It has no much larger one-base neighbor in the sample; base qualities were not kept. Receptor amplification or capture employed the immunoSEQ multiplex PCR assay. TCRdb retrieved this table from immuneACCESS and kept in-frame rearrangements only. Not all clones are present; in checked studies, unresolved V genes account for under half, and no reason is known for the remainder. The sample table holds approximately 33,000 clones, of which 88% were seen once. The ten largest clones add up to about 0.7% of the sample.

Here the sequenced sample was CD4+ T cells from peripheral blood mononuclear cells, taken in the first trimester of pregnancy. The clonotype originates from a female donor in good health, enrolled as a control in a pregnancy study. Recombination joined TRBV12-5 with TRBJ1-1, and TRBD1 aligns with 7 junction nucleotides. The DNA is TGTGCTAGTGGCACCCGACAGGGAGGCGGCAGAGCTTTCTTT. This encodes CASGTRQGGGRAFF.